The 24 T cell receptor beta chains listed next were all sequenced from one sample in a study of CD8 T cells in ankylosing spondylitis. For these receptors, no antigen is known. Study observations and caveats: Characteristic, it appeared, of ankylosing spondylitis blood was a TCR beta motif of roughly 8 highly homologous variants.

TCRdb re-derived calls from the 5' RACE reads in MiXCR, one entry per CDR3 protein. The sample has roughly 400,000 distinct CDR3 sequences, approximately 20% seen once. The sequenced sample was blood, either unsorted or a sorted T cell fraction (not recorded which). These receptors were collected from a male donor with ankylosing spondylitis.

There are a few counts of this clonotype. The chain links TRBV27 to TRBJ2-7, with 12 bases fitting TRBD1. From germline, CDR1 is MNHEY and CDR2 SMNVEV (reference sequence). Unmatched junction bases numbered 17, after V lost 5 bases and J lost 6 bases. The CDR3 consists of 18 residues. The CDR3 loop is CASSTSGRDRGQQPEQYF. CDR3 DNA: TGTGCCAGCAGTACTAGCGGCCGGGACAGGGGGCAGCAGCCCGAGCAGTACTTC.

This clonotype turned up a few times. J is TRBJ2-7 and V is TRBV28; a weak D match, TRBD1 (5 bases). CDR3 size: 14 residues. Germline CDR1 is MDHEN and CDR2 is SYDVKM. Trimming removed 3 bases at V and 3 bases at J, with 12 bases between. The CDR3 DNA is TGTGCCAGCAGTTTTTCGGTCAGGGTCTACGAGCAGTACTTC. Its translation is CASSFSVRVYEQYF. Filled out from reference TRBV28 and TRBJ2-7, the complete variable domain reads DVKVTQSSRYLVKRTGEKVFLECVQDMDHENMFWYRQDPGLGLRLIYFSYDVKMKEKGDIPEGYSVSREKKERFSLILESASTNQTSMYLCASSFSVRVYEQYFGPGTRLTVT.

This clonotype came up a few times. The chain combines TRBV5-1 with TRBJ1-6; the D gene is possibly TRBD1 (6 bases). There are 15 residues in the CDR3. Per the germline V gene, CDR1 is SGHRS and CDR2 is YFSETQ. Trimming took 1 base from V and 7 from J, leaving 12 bases between them. The CDR3 DNA is TGCGCCAGCAGCTTGCAACAGGGTCCGAATTCACCCCTCCACTTT. This translates into CASSLQQGPNSPLHF. The variable domain in full, completed from reference TRBV5-1 and TRBJ1-6, reads KAGVTQTPRYLIKTRGQQVTLSCSPISGHRSVSWYQQTPGQGLQFLFEYFSETQRNKGNFPGRFSGRQFSNSRSEMNVSTLELGDSALYLCASSLQQGPNSPLHFGNGTRLTVT.

The chain couples TRBV11-2 to TRBJ2-2; TRBD1 aligns across 8 bases. With 2 bases clipped from V and 3 bases from J, the junction kept 11 bases outside the gene matches. This CDR3 contains 18 residues. Germline V CDR1 and CDR2: SGHAT, FQNNGV. Written as DNA, the CDR3 is TGTGCCAGCAGCTTAACCGGGACAGGTAGCCGAGACACCGGGGAGCTGTTTTTT. It translates to CASSLTGTGSRDTGELFF.

As for this clonotype: A much larger clone is a single base away; this may be a read error. V is TRBV6-5 and J is TRBJ2-7; 8 positions agree with TRBD1. This CDR3 has 12 amino acids. The V gene's germline CDR1 is MNHEY and CDR2 SVGAGI. The V segment lost 5 bases and the J segment 5 bases; nucleotides outside the gene matches: 2. The CDR3 reads CASSRTGNEQYF. DNA for the CDR3: TGTGCCAGCAGTCGGACAGGGAACGAGCAGTACTTC.

This clonotype was observed a handful of times. V usage is TRBV12-3 or TRBV12-4 and J usage is TRBJ2-1; TRBD1 is a possible D gene (5 bases). V lost 6 bases and J 2 bases, leaving 14 bases between the germline ends. The length of the CDR3 is 15 residues. The CDR3 region has the DNA TGTGCCAGCAGAATGGGGCTAGTCCCCTACAATGAGCAGTTCTTC. Amino acids: CASRMGLVPYNEQFF.

This clonotype was counted at least ten times. The V gene is TRBV4-2, the J gene TRBJ2-1; D gene unclear. This CDR3 has 16 residues. Looked up from germline, CDR1 is LGHNA and CDR2 is YNFKEQ. Trimming cost V 0 bases and J 0 bases, with 9 bases left between them. This chain's CDR3 is CASSQDLDLSYNEQFF. CDR3 nucleotide sequence: TGTGCCAGCAGCCAAGACCTAGACCTCTCCTACAATGAGCAGTTCTTC.

The J gene is TRBJ2-1, the V gene TRBV24-1; D perhaps matches TRBD1 (6 bases). Trimming removed 4 bases at V and 6 bases at J, with 15 bases between. The CDR3 totals 15 residues. Per germline, CDR1 KGHDR and CDR2 SFDVKD. The DNA for the CDR3 is TGTGCCACCAGTGAGCCCCGGGACACGTCCAATGAGCAGTTCTTC. It translates to CATSEPRDTSNEQFF.

This rearrangement joins TRBV9 to TRBJ2-1; D gene uncertain. Germline values: CDR1 SGDLS, CDR2 YYNGEE. This CDR3 is 15 amino acids long. V was pared by 0 bases and J by 2 bases, with 9 bases between. The DNA of the CDR3 is TGTGCCAGCAGCGTAGATGTGATACCCTACAATGAGCAGTTCTTC. It encodes CASSVDVIPYNEQFF.

This chain links TRBV6-6 with TRBJ2-1; D gene unclear. Germline CDR1 and CDR2: MNHNY and SVGAGI (reference sequence). V shed 6 bases and J shed 5 bases, with 8 bases lying between them. The CDR3 sequence is 12 residues long. The CDR3 bases are TGTGCCAGCAGCTGCCCAGACAATGAGCAGTTCTTC. It translates to CASSCPDNEQFF.

This clonotype appeared many times. The rearrangement uses TRBV7-9 and TRBJ1-1; no clear D gene. The CDR3 extends over 12 amino acids. Trimming took 5 bases from V and 8 from J, leaving 12 bases between them. Germline-derived CDR1 and CDR2 are SEHNR and FQNEAQ (reference sequence). The CDR3 sequence is CASSRVQGEAFF. CDR3 bases: TGTGCCAGCAGCCGAGTCCAAGGGGAAGCTTTCTTT.

This sequence joins TRBV7-8 and TRBJ2-7; 8 bases are shared with TRBD2. From germline, CDR1 is SGHVS and CDR2 FQNEAQ. The V gene end was trimmed by 5 bases and the J gene end by 5 bases; junction bases not matched to a gene: 8. The CDR3 runs 14 residues. CDR3 sequence: CASSQAGATHEQYF. Here the CDR3 DNA reads TGTGCCAGCAGCCAAGCGGGAGCTACTCACGAGCAGTACTTC.

This clonotype came up many times. V and J are TRBV24-1 and TRBJ2-5, with 7 bases aligning to TRBD2. Germline lookup yields CDR1 KGHDR and CDR2 SFDVKD. The junction had 3 bases not matched to a gene; V was cut back by 5 bases and J by 4 bases. This CDR3 is built from 13 residues. Here the CDR3 DNA reads TGTGCCACCAGTGGGGCTAGCGGAGAGACCCAGTACTTC. It encodes CATSGASGETQYF.

This clonotype has more than one count but fewer than ten. The chain combines TRBV7-9 with TRBJ2-6; the D gene is possibly TRBD1 (6 bases). The germline V gene encodes CDR1 SEHNR and CDR2 FQNEAQ (reference sequence). Trimming removed 4 bases at V and 0 bases at J, with 13 bases between. This CDR3 region has 17 residues. The CDR3 nucleotides are TGTGCCAGCAGCTCGTGGACAGTAAGCTCTGGGGCCAACGTCCTGACTTTC. Amino acids: CASSSWTVSSGANVLTF.

The genes are TRBV7-2 and TRBJ2-5; TRBD1 might be the D (6 bases). The CDR3 is 16 residues long. With 3 bases removed from V and 2 bases from J, the gap between germline ends came to 16 bases. Germline assignment: CDR1 SGHTA and CDR2 FQGNSA. The CDR3 sequence: CASSFGSGAPQETQYF. CDR3 bases: TGTGCCAGCAGCTTTGGGTCAGGGGCCCCTCAAGAGACCCAGTACTTC.

The table lists this clonotype with a few counts. The V gene is TRBV5-1, the J gene TRBJ2-3; the D gene is possibly TRBD2 (5 bases). V gave up 2 bases and J gave up 2 bases, with 12 bases separating them. Germline V gene sequence: CDR1 SGHRS, CDR2 YFSETQ. The length of the CDR3 is 15 residues. The chain's CDR3 is CASSFVAYTTDTQYF. CDR3 bases: TGCGCCAGCAGCTTCGTAGCGTATACCACAGATACGCAGTATTTT.

In its sample, this clonotype was seen a few times. This chain uses TRBV18 with TRBJ2-7, with 7 bases fitting TRBD2. CDR3 length equals 15 residues. Looked up from germline, CDR1 is KGHSH and CDR2 is LQKENI. Germline trimming cut 1 base from V and 7 bases from J; bases unmatched to any gene: 10. CDR3 loop: CASSPRASGPWEQYF. The CDR3 DNA reads as TGTGCCAGCTCACCACGGGCTAGCGGACCATGGGAGCAGTACTTC.

There are a few counts of this clonotype. In DNA, the CDR3 is TGCAGTGCTACGCGGACAGGCCGAAAAAACATTCAGTACTTC. Its protein is CSATRTGRKNIQYF. J is TRBJ2-4 and V is TRBV20-1; 7 bases are a match to TRBD1. Germline values: CDR1 DFQATT, CDR2 SNEGSKA (reference sequence). V trimming: 4 bases; J trimming: 4 bases; junction bases outside the gene matches: 7. The CDR3 loop spans 14 amino acids.

The sample holds a few counts of this clonotype. This rearrangement joins TRBV20-1 to TRBJ2-1; 13 positions match TRBD2. The V and J ends lost 3 bases and 0 bases, in that order; junction bases with no gene match: 11. CDR1 DFQATT and CDR2 SNEGSKA come from the germline V gene (reference sequence). The CDR3 runs 19 residues. The CDR3: CSASWAGLAGYSSYNEQFF. The CDR3 coding sequence is TGCAGTGCTAGTTGGGCGGGACTAGCGGGGTATAGCTCCTACAATGAGCAGTTCTTC.

V gene TRBV7-2 combines with J gene TRBJ1-5, with unresolved D. CDR1 is SGHTA, CDR2 FQGNSA, per germline. Trimming took 2 bases from V and 8 from J, leaving 13 bases between them. The CDR3 is 14 residues long. The CDR3 DNA follows: TGTGCCAGCAGCTTAAACGCGGTTGAAGAGCCCCAGCATTTT. Protein: CASSLNAVEEPQHF.

This clonotype was seen more than once but under ten times. The chain combines TRBV20-1 with TRBJ2-7, with D perhaps matching TRBD1 or TRBD2 (5 bases each). Trimming stripped 3 bases from V and 1 base from J, with 13 bases between. This CDR3 has 14 amino acids. Germline values: CDR1 DFQATT, CDR2 SNEGSKA (reference sequence). CDR3 region: CSASHPGRSYEQYF. As DNA, the CDR3 is TGCAGTGCTAGCCATCCGGGACGGTCCTACGAGCAGTACTTC.

The table lists this clonotype with a few counts. The chain carries TRBV6-5 and TRBJ2-1, with TRBD2 as a possible D gene (5 bases). CDR3 length: 19 residues. Trimming shortened V by 0 bases and J by 7 bases, and 25 bases separated the two germline ends. The germline CDR1 and CDR2 sequences are MNHEY and SVGAGI. The CDR3: CASSYSNLGLAGNPNEQFF. CDR3 DNA sequence: TGTGCCAGCAGTTACTCCAACCTTGGACTGGCTGGAAACCCAAATGAGCAGTTCTTC.

This clonotype was counted at least ten times. The chain joins TRBV29-1 to TRBJ2-5; TRBD1 matches 7 bases. This CDR3 has 13 residues. Per the germline V gene, CDR1 is SQVTM and CDR2 is ANQGSEA. Germline trimming cut 8 bases from V and 5 bases from J; bases unmatched to any gene: 11. The CDR3 loop is CSTRQGWEETQYF. CDR3 in DNA: TGCAGCACGAGACAGGGTTGGGAGGAGACCCAGTACTTC.

This clonotype occurred a few times. V and J are TRBV3-1 and TRBJ2-1; the D is unclear. The germline gives CDR1 LGHDT, CDR2 YNNKEL (reference sequence). There are 15 residues in the CDR3. V was shortened by 1 base and J by 4 bases, with 11 bases between the two germline ends. CDR3 bases: TGTGCCAGCAGCCAAGGGCAGCGCCTGTACAATGAGCAGTTCTTC. It encodes CASSQGQRLYNEQFF.